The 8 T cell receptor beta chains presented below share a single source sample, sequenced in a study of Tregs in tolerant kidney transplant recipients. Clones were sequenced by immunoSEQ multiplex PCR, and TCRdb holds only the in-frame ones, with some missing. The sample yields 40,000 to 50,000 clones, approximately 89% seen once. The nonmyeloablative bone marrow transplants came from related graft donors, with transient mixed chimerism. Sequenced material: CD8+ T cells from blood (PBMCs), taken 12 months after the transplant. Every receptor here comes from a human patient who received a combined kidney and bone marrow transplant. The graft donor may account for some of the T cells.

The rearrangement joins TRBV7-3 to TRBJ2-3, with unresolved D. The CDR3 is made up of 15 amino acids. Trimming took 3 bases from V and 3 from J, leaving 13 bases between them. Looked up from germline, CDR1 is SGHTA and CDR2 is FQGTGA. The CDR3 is CASSFGSGGTDTQYF. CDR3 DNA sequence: TGTGCCAGCAGCTTTGGTTCGGGTGGTACAGATACGCAGTATTTT.

The CDR3 sequence is CASSRDMDIYEQYF. The CDR3 DNA is TGTGCCAGCTCACGGGACATGGACATCTACGAGCAGTACTTC. The V call is TRBV7-9, the J call TRBJ2-7, with D perhaps matching TRBD1 (6 bases). CDR1 is SEHNR and CDR2 is FQNEAQ in the germline V gene (reference sequence). V dropped 8 bases and J dropped 3 bases, with 17 bases sitting between them. This CDR3 contains 14 residues.

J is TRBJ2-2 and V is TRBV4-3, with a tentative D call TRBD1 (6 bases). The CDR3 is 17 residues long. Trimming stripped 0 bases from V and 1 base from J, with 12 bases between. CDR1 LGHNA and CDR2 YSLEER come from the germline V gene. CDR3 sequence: CASSQEGYRENTGELFF. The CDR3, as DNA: TGCGCCAGCAGCCAAGAAGGTTACAGGGAGAACACCGGGGAGCTGTTTTTT.

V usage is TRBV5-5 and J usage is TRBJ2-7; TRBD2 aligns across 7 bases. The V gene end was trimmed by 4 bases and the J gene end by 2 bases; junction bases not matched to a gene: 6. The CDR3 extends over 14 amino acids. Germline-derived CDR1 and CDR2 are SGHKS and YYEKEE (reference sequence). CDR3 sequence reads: CASSTFGGAYEQYF. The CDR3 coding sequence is TGTGCCAGCAGCACGTTTGGGGGGGCCTACGAGCAGTACTTC. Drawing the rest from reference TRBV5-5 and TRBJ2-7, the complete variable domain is DAGVTQSPTHLIKTRGQQVTLRCSPISGHKSVSWYQQVLGQGPQFIFQYYEKEERGRGNFPDRFSARQFPNYSSELNVNALLLGDSALYLCASSTFGGAYEQYFGPGTRLTVT.

The CDR3 reads CASSESLQGTEAFF. The CDR3 region has the DNA TGTGCCAGCAGTGAAAGTTTACAGGGCACTGAAGCTTTCTTT. The rearrangement links TRBV6-1 to TRBJ1-1; a possible D gene is TRBD1 (6 bases). Trimming took 2 bases from V and 4 from J, leaving 11 bases between them. This CDR3 has 14 residues. Germline assignment: CDR1 MNHNS and CDR2 SASEGT.

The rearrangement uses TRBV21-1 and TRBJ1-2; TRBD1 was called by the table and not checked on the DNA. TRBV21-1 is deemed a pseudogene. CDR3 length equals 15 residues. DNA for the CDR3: TGTGCCAGCAGCAAAGAGGCAGGGGGCTACTATGGCTACACCTTC. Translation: CASSKEAGGYYGYTF.

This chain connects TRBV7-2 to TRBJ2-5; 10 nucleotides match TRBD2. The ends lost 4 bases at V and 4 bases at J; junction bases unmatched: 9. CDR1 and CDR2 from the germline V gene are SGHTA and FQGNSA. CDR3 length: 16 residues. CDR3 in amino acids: CASSSDGLAGGETQYF. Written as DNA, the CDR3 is TGTGCCAGCAGCTCCGACGGCTTAGCGGGAGGAGAGACCCAGTACTTC. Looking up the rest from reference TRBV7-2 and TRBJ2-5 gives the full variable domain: GAGVSQSPSNKVTEKGKDVELRCDPISGHTALYWYRQSLGQGLEFLIYFQGNSAPDKSGLPSDRFSAERTGGSVSTLTIQRTQQEDSAVYLCASSSDGLAGGETQYFGPGTRLLVL.

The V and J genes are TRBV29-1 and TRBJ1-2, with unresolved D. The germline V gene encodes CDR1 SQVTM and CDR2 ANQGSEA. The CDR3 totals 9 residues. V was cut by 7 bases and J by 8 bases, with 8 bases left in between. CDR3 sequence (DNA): TGCAGCGCCAGGCGAGGCTACACCTTC. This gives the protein CSARRGYTF.